Listed below are T cell receptor beta chains from one sample, sequenced in a study of blood T cells in healthy people across ages. TCRdb redid the calling of the 5' RACE reads with MiXCR, one entry per CDR3 protein. The sample lists approximately 290,000 distinct CDR3 sequences, around 30% occurring once. The specimen was blood. Receptor source: a woman in her 70s in good health. The CDR3 runs from the conserved cysteine through the conserved F or W. D genes are given only for firm matches. Expanded clones get a size class; other rows say once, few or many, or leave the size out.

v_gene: TRBV2
j_gene: TRBJ2-5
d_gene: TRBD2
len: 15
abundance: -
CDR3nt: TGTGCCAGCACAGAGTCTAGCGGGAGGAGGAAGACCCAGTACTTC
CDR3aa: CASTESSGRRKTQYF

v_gene: TRBV3-1
j_gene: TRBJ1-1
d_gene: TRBD1
len: 13
abundance: few
CDR3nt: TGTGCCAGCAGCCACGGGACTCAGGGGGCGGCTTTCTTT
CDR3aa: CASSHGTQGAAFF

v_gene: TRBV28
j_gene: TRBJ2-2
d_gene: -
len: 14
abundance: -
CDR3nt: TGTGCCAGCAGTCAAGAGGGGGGACGTTGGGGGCTGTTTTTT
CDR3aa: CASSQEGGRWGLFF

v_gene: TRBV20-1
j_gene: TRBJ2-1
d_gene: TRBD2
len: 21
abundance: few
CDR3nt: TGCAGTGCTAAATTCGCCCCGTCAGCGGGGAAAACTCTGTACTCCTACAATGAGCAGTTCTTC
CDR3aa: CSAKFAPSAGKTLYSYNEQFF

v_gene: TRBV19
j_gene: TRBJ1-1
d_gene: -
len: 14
abundance: once
CDR3nt: TGTGCCAGTATGGGCCTGGCGGGGCAAGGGGAAGCTTTCTTT
CDR3aa: CASMGLAGQGEAFF

v_gene: TRBV29-1
j_gene: TRBJ2-3
d_gene: -
len: 11
abundance: -
CDR3nt: TGCAGCGTTGGGCTGACGGATACGCAGTATTTT
CDR3aa: CSVGLTDTQYF

v_gene: TRBV5-1
j_gene: TRBJ2-2
d_gene: -
len: 13
abundance: -
CDR3nt: TGCGCCAGCAGCCGCGGGGACACCGGGGAGCTGTTTTTT
CDR3aa: CASSRGDTGELFF

v_gene: TRBV7-2
j_gene: TRBJ2-3
d_gene: TRBD1
len: 14
abundance: few
CDR3nt: TGTGCTTCGAACCGGGACAGGGCAACAGATACGCAGTATTTT
CDR3aa: CASNRDRATDTQYF

v_gene: TRBV29-1
j_gene: TRBJ2-7
d_gene: -
len: 13
abundance: many
CDR3nt: TGCAGCGTCAGAAGCTCCAGGGCCTACGAGCAGTACTTC
CDR3aa: CSVRSSRAYEQYF

v_gene: TRBV18
j_gene: TRBJ1-2
d_gene: -
len: 14
abundance: many
CDR3nt: TGTGCCAGCTCATCGGACTTCATACAGAGTGGCTACACCTTC
CDR3aa: CASSSDFIQSGYTF

v_gene: TRBV5-5
j_gene: TRBJ2-7
d_gene: -
len: 13
abundance: -
CDR3nt: TGTGCCAGCATTAGGGACGGAGGTTACGAGCAGTACTTC
CDR3aa: CASIRDGGYEQYF

v_gene: TRBV20-1
j_gene: TRBJ2-5
d_gene: TRBD1
len: 15
abundance: -
CDR3nt: TGCAGTGCTGGTACTGCTAGGACAGGCCAAGAGACCCAGTACTTC
CDR3aa: CSAGTARTGQETQYF

v_gene: TRBV29-1
j_gene: TRBJ2-3
d_gene: -
len: 17
abundance: -
CDR3nt: TGCAGCGTTGAAGAGAGGGGGACGGGACCTCTTCGAAATACGCAGTATTTT
CDR3aa: CSVEERGTGPLRNTQYF

v_gene: TRBV29-1
j_gene: TRBJ1-1
d_gene: -
len: 13
abundance: -
CDR3nt: TGCAGCAGCGTTGTAGATGGGGGCACTGAAGCTTTCTTT
CDR3aa: CSSVVDGGTEAFF

v_gene: TRBV6-6
j_gene: TRBJ1-3
d_gene: TRBD1
len: 15
abundance: -
CDR3nt: TGTGCCAGCAGGTCCGGGACAGGGCTCGGAAACACCATATATTTT
CDR3aa: CASRSGTGLGNTIYF

v_gene: TRBV20-1
j_gene: TRBJ2-3
d_gene: TRBD1
len: 14
abundance: few
CDR3nt: TGCAGTGCTAGTACAGGGGTGGGCACAGATACGCAGTATTTT
CDR3aa: CSASTGVGTDTQYF

v_gene: TRBV12-3/TRBV12-4
j_gene: TRBJ2-1
d_gene: TRBD2
len: 14
abundance: few
CDR3nt: TGTGCCAGCCGTTCTAGCGGGAGGTCTTATGAGCAGTTCTTC
CDR3aa: CASRSSGRSYEQFF

v_gene: TRBV9
j_gene: TRBJ1-5
d_gene: -
len: 13
abundance: -
CDR3nt: TGTGCCAGCAGCCCCCTTCCCGATCAGCCCCAGCATTTT
CDR3aa: CASSPLPDQPQHF

v_gene: TRBV11-2
j_gene: TRBJ2-7
d_gene: TRBD2
len: 16
abundance: few
CDR3nt: TGTGCCAGCAGCCGCTCGCGGACTAGCGGTACCTACGAGCAGTACTTC
CDR3aa: CASSRSRTSGTYEQYF

v_gene: TRBV28
j_gene: TRBJ1-2
d_gene: -
len: 15
abundance: many
CDR3nt: TGTGCCAGCAGTTTATTGCCCGGGGGTCCCTATGGCTACACCTTC
CDR3aa: CASSLLPGGPYGYTF

v_gene: TRBV28
j_gene: TRBJ1-2
d_gene: -
len: 12
abundance: once
CDR3nt: TGTGCCAGCAGCATAAGGATGAATGGCTACACCTTC
CDR3aa: CASSIRMNGYTF

v_gene: TRBV4-1
j_gene: TRBJ1-4
d_gene: -
len: 15
abundance: -
CDR3nt: TGCGCCAGCAGCCAAGATCCGACAGGAAATGAAAAACTGTTTTTT
CDR3aa: CASSQDPTGNEKLFF

v_gene: TRBV12-3/TRBV12-4
j_gene: TRBJ2-1
d_gene: -
len: 16
abundance: once
CDR3nt: TGTGCCAGCAGTAACCCTCCCCCGACCTCCTACAATGAGCAGTTCTTC
CDR3aa: CASSNPPPTSYNEQFF

v_gene: TRBV12-3/TRBV12-4
j_gene: TRBJ2-5
d_gene: -
len: 15
abundance: few
CDR3nt: TGTGCCAGCAGTTTAGTGACAGGCGAGAAAGAGACCCAGTACTTC
CDR3aa: CASSLVTGEKETQYF

v_gene: TRBV6-5
j_gene: TRBJ2-7
d_gene: -
len: 16
abundance: many
CDR3nt: TGTGCCAGCAGCCCATCGGCGGGAAGGGGCTACTACGAGCAGTACTTC
CDR3aa: CASSPSAGRGYYEQYF

v_gene: TRBV7-2
j_gene: TRBJ1-4
d_gene: -
len: 16
abundance: few
CDR3nt: TGTGCCAGCAGCGCCCGAGCGACAGGAACTAATGAAAAACTGTTTTTT
CDR3aa: CASSARATGTNEKLFF

v_gene: TRBV6-1
j_gene: TRBJ2-1
d_gene: TRBD2
len: 15
abundance: -
CDR3nt: TGTGCCAGCAGGCCCGGACTAGCTCCGCACAATGAGCAGTTCTTC
CDR3aa: CASRPGLAPHNEQFF

v_gene: TRBV20-1
j_gene: TRBJ2-3
d_gene: -
len: 14
abundance: -
CDR3nt: TGCAGTGCTAGCGGAGCGGTTAGCACAGATACGCAGTATTTT
CDR3aa: CSASGAVSTDTQYF

v_gene: TRBV12-3/TRBV12-4
j_gene: TRBJ2-7
d_gene: -
len: 14
abundance: few
CDR3nt: TGTGCCAGCAGAGACAGCTCTGGGTCCTACGAGCAGTACTTC
CDR3aa: CASRDSSGSYEQYF

v_gene: TRBV7-2
j_gene: TRBJ2-4
d_gene: -
len: 17
abundance: many
CDR3nt: TGTGCCAGCAGCTTAGAGGGGGTACCCTTAGCCAAAAACATTCAGTACTTC
CDR3aa: CASSLEGVPLAKNIQYF

v_gene: TRBV24-1
j_gene: TRBJ2-7
d_gene: TRBD2
len: 15
abundance: -
CDR3nt: TGTGCCACCAGTGCCGGGACTAGCGGGAGTAACGAGCAGTACTTC
CDR3aa: CATSAGTSGSNEQYF

v_gene: TRBV14
j_gene: TRBJ2-1
d_gene: TRBD2
len: 16
abundance: many
CDR3nt: TGTGCCAGCAGCCCGCTGGGACTAGCGGCGTTGAATGAGCAGTTCTTC
CDR3aa: CASSPLGLAALNEQFF

v_gene: TRBV29-1
j_gene: TRBJ2-4
d_gene: -
len: 12
abundance: few
CDR3nt: TGCAGCGTTGGCGAGATTCTTGACATTCAGTACTTC
CDR3aa: CSVGEILDIQYF

v_gene: TRBV6-1
j_gene: TRBJ1-5
d_gene: TRBD1
len: 16
abundance: -
CDR3nt: TGTGCCAGCAGGTCGAGGGGACAGGGGAAAGATCAGCCCCAGCATTTT
CDR3aa: CASRSRGQGKDQPQHF

v_gene: TRBV28
j_gene: TRBJ2-1
d_gene: -
len: 14
abundance: -
CDR3nt: TGTGCCAGCACACGACAGGCTCTCATCAATGAGCAGTTCTTC
CDR3aa: CASTRQALINEQFF

v_gene: TRBV12-3/TRBV12-4
j_gene: TRBJ1-2
d_gene: -
len: 15
abundance: -
CDR3nt: TGTGCCAGCAGTTTATCTCTCCTCGGGAACTATGGCTACACCTTC
CDR3aa: CASSLSLLGNYGYTF

v_gene: TRBV10-3
j_gene: TRBJ1-5
d_gene: -
len: 12
abundance: -
CDR3nt: TGTGCCATCAGTGGGTACGATCAGCCCCAGCATTTT
CDR3aa: CAISGYDQPQHF

v_gene: TRBV20-1
j_gene: TRBJ2-7
d_gene: TRBD2
len: 16
abundance: -
CDR3nt: TGCAGTGGGAGGACAGGGAGGGCTAGCGGGAGTCACGAGCAGTACTTC
CDR3aa: CSGRTGRASGSHEQYF

v_gene: TRBV6-6
j_gene: TRBJ2-7
d_gene: -
len: 11
abundance: -
CDR3nt: TGTGCCAGCAGTTACAGAGGCGAGCAGTACTTC
CDR3aa: CASSYRGEQYF

v_gene: TRBV3-1
j_gene: TRBJ2-5
d_gene: -
len: 16
abundance: -
CDR3nt: TGTGCCAGCAGCCAACCCTACAGCGGTAAGAAAGAGACCCAGTACTTC
CDR3aa: CASSQPYSGKKETQYF

v_gene: TRBV20-1
j_gene: TRBJ2-5
d_gene: -
len: 13
abundance: few
CDR3nt: TGCAGTGCTAGGAATAGCGGCCAAGAGACCCAGTACTTC
CDR3aa: CSARNSGQETQYF

v_gene: TRBV15
j_gene: TRBJ1-6
d_gene: TRBD1
len: 12
abundance: -
CDR3nt: TGTGCCACCAGCACCTCGAGGACAGGCCTGAACTTT
CDR3aa: CATSTSRTGLNF

v_gene: TRBV7-9
j_gene: TRBJ1-1
d_gene: -
len: 11
abundance: -
CDR3nt: TGTGCCAGCAGCTCCACAGAGGAAGCTTTCTTT
CDR3aa: CASSSTEEAFF

v_gene: TRBV20-1
j_gene: TRBJ2-4
d_gene: TRBD1
len: 14
abundance: -
CDR3nt: TGCAGTGCTCCTCGACAGGGGGTTAAAAACATTCAGTACTTC
CDR3aa: CSAPRQGVKNIQYF